Below, 27 T cell receptor beta chains from the same sample are listed, as sequenced in a study of radiotherapy plus CTLA-4 blockade in lung cancer. Generated by immunoSEQ multiplex PCR, the TCRdb table keeps only in-frame clones and is missing some. This sample has roughly 75,000 clones, with approximately 84% found just once. The source material was peripheral blood, sampled from a patient treated with radiotherapy plus ipilimumab. Receptors were obtained from a human donor with non-small cell lung cancer who had stable disease on radiotherapy plus ipilimumab.

The rearrangement links TRBV28 to TRBJ1-6; a weak D match, TRBD1 (5 bases). CDR3 size: 13 residues. CDR1 and CDR2 from the germline V gene are MDHEN and SYDVKM. V lost 7 bases to trimming and J lost 9 bases, with 13 bases between them. Written as DNA, the CDR3 is TGTGCCAGCAACCTCGGGACCTTTTCACCCCTCCACTTT. Translating gives CASNLGTFSPLHF.

The rearrangement joins TRBV5-6 to TRBJ2-7; maybe TRBD1 (7 bases). Trimming took 5 bases from V and 4 from J, leaving 22 bases between them. Germline CDR1 and CDR2: SGHDT and YYEEEE. CDR3 length: 16 amino acids. Here the CDR3 DNA reads TGTGCCAGCAGGTCCCAACGGGGGACAGCCCGATACGAGCAGTACTTC. It codes for CASRSQRGTARYEQYF.

The V call is TRBV4-1, the J call TRBJ1-5; 9 positions match TRBD1. Germline lookup yields CDR1 MGHRA and CDR2 YSYEKL. Trimming removed 0 bases from V and 6 bases from J; junction bases left unmatched: 9. CDR3 length equals 17 residues. For the CDR3, the DNA is TGCGCCAGCAGCCAAGAAGAAACAGGGGGCGGCGGTCAGCCCCAGCATTTT. Translated: CASSQEETGGGGQPQHF.

The chain employs TRBV7-3 and TRBJ2-2; a weak D match, TRBD2 (6 bases). The germline V gene has CDR1 SGHTA and CDR2 FQGTGA. There are 16 residues in the CDR3. The V and J ends lost 4 bases and 3 bases respectively, with 15 bases between them. Here the CDR3 reads CASSSRLEWDTGELFF. The CDR3 coding sequence is TGTGCCAGCAGCTCCCGACTAGAGTGGGACACCGGGGAGCTGTTTTTT.

The chain recombines TRBV7-3 with TRBJ2-1; D call uncertain. Germline V CDR1 and CDR2: SGHTA, FQGTGA. The CDR3 totals 13 residues. V lost 5 bases and J lost 8, with 13 bases in between. Here the CDR3 reads CASSISTVHEQFF. CDR3 nucleotides: TGTGCCAGCAGCATCTCGACGGTTCATGAGCAGTTCTTC.

The chain combines TRBV25-1 with TRBJ2-3; D gene unclear. CDR3 size: 12 residues. Per germline, CDR1 MGHDK and CDR2 SYGVNS. Deletions cut 5 bases from V and 7 bases from J, with 10 bases between. CDR3 region: CASSYETYTQYF. The CDR3 nucleotides are TGTGCCAGCAGTTACGAGACTTATACGCAGTATTTT.

This rearrangement joins TRBV11-2 to TRBJ2-5, with TRBD2 identical over 8 bases. Germline V gene data show CDR1 as SGHAT and CDR2 as FQNNGV. Trimming removed 0 bases from V and 1 base from J; junction bases left unmatched: 7. The CDR3 runs to 17 residues. CDR3: CASSLDRRLALQETQYF. The CDR3 nucleotides read TGTGCCAGCAGCTTAGATCGGCGACTAGCGCTCCAAGAGACCCAGTACTTC.

V is TRBV4-2 and J is TRBJ1-5, with 10 bases aligning to TRBD1. The CDR3 runs 15 residues. The trim removed 4 bases at V and 6 bases at J, leaving 6 bases unmatched. Per germline, CDR1 LGHNA and CDR2 YNFKEQ. CDR3 sequence: CASSPGQGDSQPQHF. The CDR3 DNA is TGTGCCAGCAGCCCCGGACAGGGGGATTCTCAGCCCCAGCATTTT.

V is TRBV7-6 and J is TRBJ2-1, with D tentatively TRBD1 (6 bases). Deletions cut 5 bases from V and 0 bases from J, with 17 bases between. The CDR3 runs 17 residues. The V gene's germline CDR1 is SGHVS and CDR2 FNYEAQ. The CDR3 DNA follows: TGTGCCAGCAGCCGAAACATACACAGGGCCTCCTACAATGAGCAGTTCTTC. Translation gives CASSRNIHRASYNEQFF.

The CDR3 DNA is TGTGCCAGCAGATATATGGAAAAACTGTTTTTT. It is translated as CASRYMEKLFF. V usage is TRBV2 and J usage is TRBJ1-4; D remains ambiguous. This CDR3 region has 11 residues. The V gene lost 6 bases and the J gene lost 8 bases, with 7 bases spanning the gap. Germline CDR1 reads SNHLY; CDR2 reads FYNNEI.

This chain links TRBV6-5 with TRBJ2-6; D is undetermined. Between the trimmed V and J ends, which lost 5 bases and 0 bases, there was a span of 8 bases. Germline V gene sequence: CDR1 MNHEY, CDR2 SVGAGI. CDR3 length: 15 residues. CDR3 DNA sequence: TGTGCCAGCAGTATGGGGTCCTCTGGGGCCAACGTCCTGACTTTC. Encoded protein: CASSMGSSGANVLTF.

The V call is TRBV29-1, the J call TRBJ2-7; D gene ambiguous. V lost 0 bases and J 6 bases, leaving 9 bases between the germline ends. CDR3 size: 12 residues. Germline-derived CDR1 and CDR2 are SQVTM and ANQGSEA. The CDR3 DNA follows: TGCAGCGTTGAAGAGGAAGGGTCCGAGCAGTACTTC. Translating it yields CSVEEEGSEQYF.

V and J are TRBV7-8 and TRBJ2-7; a weak D match, TRBD2 (6 bases). The germline CDR1 and CDR2 sequences are SGHVS and FQNEAQ. Trimming shortened V by 0 bases and J by 9 bases, and 24 bases separated the two germline ends. This CDR3 spans 17 amino acids. The CDR3 coding sequence is TGTGCCAGCAGCTTAGCGCGGTCTAGCGAGCTTCAGTCAGGGCAGTACTTC. Its translation is CASSLARSSELQSGQYF.

This rearrangement joins TRBV11-2 to TRBJ2-1, with D unclear. Germline V CDR1 and CDR2: SGHAT, FQNNGV. V shed 5 bases and J shed 6 bases, with 8 bases lying between them. The CDR3 covers 12 residues. The CDR3 nucleotides are TGTGCCAGCAGCCCCAGCGTCAATGAGCAGTTCTTC. This encodes CASSPSVNEQFF.

J is TRBJ1-1 and V is TRBV19; 10 bases map to TRBD1. The CDR3 consists of 14 residues. The germline V gene has CDR1 LNHDA and CDR2 SQIVND (reference sequence). Losses at the gene ends were 5 bases for V and 4 bases for J; bases not matched to a gene: 4. The CDR3 coding sequence is TGTGCCAGTAGTGGACAGGGGGTTGGCACTGAAGCTTTCTTT. This translates into CASSGQGVGTEAFF.

This chain joins TRBV19 and TRBJ2-7; unclear D gene. Germline V gives CDR1 LNHDA, CDR2 SQIVND (reference sequence). The CDR3 totals 12 residues. The V gene lost 7 bases and the J gene lost 4 bases, with 11 bases spanning the gap. The CDR3 sequence is CASTSESYEQYF. CDR3 in DNA: TGTGCCAGTACCTCCGAGTCGTACGAGCAGTACTTC.

This clone was seen a few times. The J gene is TRBJ1-4, the V gene TRBV19; D unresolved. Trimming removed 5 bases from V and 0 bases from J, with 13 bases in between. CDR1 and CDR2 from the germline V gene are LNHDA and SQIVND (reference sequence). The CDR3 contains 16 residues. CDR3 DNA: TGTGCCAGTAGTCCCACCTCTGGGGCAACTAATGAAAAACTGTTTTTT. This codes for CASSPTSGATNEKLFF.

The chain recombines TRBV2 with TRBJ1-2; TRBD1 matches 12 bases. V gave up 7 bases and J gave up 8 bases; unmatched junction bases: 5. CDR1 is SNHLY, CDR2 FYNNEI, per germline. CDR3 length: 13 amino acids. The CDR3 nucleotides are TGTGCCAGCACGGGACAGGGGGCGCGGGGCTACACCTTC. It encodes CASTGQGARGYTF. Full variable domain (outside the CDR3, taken from reference TRBV2 and TRBJ1-2): EPEVTQTPSHQVTQMGQEVILRCVPISNHLYFYWYRQILGQKVEFLVSFYNNEISEKSEIFDDQFSVERPDGSNFTLKIRSTKLEDSAMYFCASTGQGARGYTFGSGTRLTVV.

V is TRBV5-1 and J is TRBJ2-5; maybe TRBD1 (6 bases). CDR1 and CDR2 (germline): SGHRS, YFSETQ. This CDR3 comprises 15 residues. V was shortened by 0 bases and J by 1 base, with 10 bases between the two germline ends. CDR3 coding DNA: TGCGCCAGCAGCTTGGCTGGGACAAGCCAAGAGACCCAGTACTTC. Translation: CASSLAGTSQETQYF.

The chain has TRBV28 and TRBJ1-1; TRBD1 aligns across 9 bases. The CDR3 loop spans 15 amino acids. Germline-derived CDR1 and CDR2 are MDHEN and SYDVKM. The trim removed 1 base at V and 6 bases at J, leaving 6 bases unmatched. CDR3 residues: CASSLYPDRGSEAFF. CDR3 in DNA: TGTGCCAGCAGTTTATATCCCGACAGGGGGTCTGAAGCTTTCTTT.

The chain employs TRBV5-4 and TRBJ1-6; D unclear. Per germline, CDR1 SGHNT and CDR2 YYREEE (reference sequence). The CDR3 has 16 amino acids. V was cut by 3 bases and J by 10 bases, with 20 bases left in between. Here the CDR3 DNA reads TGTGCCAGCAGCTCCTACCCGACGGCCTCGGGATCACCCCTCCACTTT. Residues: CASSSYPTASGSPLHF.

This clone appeared a single time. The chain links TRBV9 to TRBJ1-3; TRBD1 is a possible D gene (6 bases). The germline CDR1 and CDR2 sequences are SGDLS and YYNGEE. Trimming took off 3 bases at V and 0 bases at J, with 13 bases between the two ends. This CDR3 has 16 amino acids. In DNA form, the CDR3 reads TGTGCCAGCAGCGCGGACAGCTTAAACTCTGGAAACACCATATATTTT. It translates to CASSADSLNSGNTIYF.

The chain links TRBV7-9 to TRBJ1-2; D possibly corresponds to TRBD1 (5 bases). CDR3 length: 16 amino acids. From germline, CDR1 is SEHNR and CDR2 FQNEAQ (reference sequence). V lost 4 bases and J 4 bases, leaving 19 bases between the germline ends. The DNA for the CDR3 is TGTGCCAGCAGCTCCTCTTCCTCCGGGGGGTCCTATGGCTACACCTTC. Encoded protein: CASSSSSSGGSYGYTF.

V is TRBV28 and J is TRBJ1-4; D is possibly TRBD1 (5 bases). CDR1 is MDHEN and CDR2 is SYDVKM in the germline V gene. Between the trimmed V and J ends, which lost 7 bases and 4 bases, there was a span of 19 bases. CDR3 length: 16 amino acids. The CDR3 region is CASTLGEGRLNEKLFF. Written as DNA, the CDR3 is TGTGCCAGCACCCTGGGGGAAGGGAGACTTAATGAAAAACTGTTTTTT.

Only a few counts were recorded for this clone. CDR3 loop: CASSAGNYNSPLHF. The DNA of the CDR3 is TGTGCCAGCAGTGCAGGGAACTATAATTCACCCCTCCACTTT. V and J are TRBV6-1 and TRBJ1-6; maybe TRBD1 (5 bases). Trimming removed 4 bases at V and 3 bases at J, with 7 bases between. Germline V gives CDR1 MNHNS, CDR2 SASEGT. The CDR3 extends over 14 amino acids.

The gene calls are TRBV11-2 and TRBJ2-1; D could derive from TRBD1 or TRBD2 (5 bases each). CDR1 is SGHAT, CDR2 FQNNGV, per germline. Trimming took 2 bases from V and 5 from J, leaving 13 bases between them. The CDR3 runs 15 residues. Here the CDR3 DNA reads TGTGCCAGCAGCTTAAGTCTGGGGACCAACAATGAGCAGTTCTTC. This translates into CASSLSLGTNNEQFF.

The chain recombines TRBV2 with TRBJ1-4, with D perhaps TRBD1 (5 bases). CDR1 is SNHLY and CDR2 is FYNNEI in the germline V gene. There are 14 residues in the CDR3. Trimming removed 6 bases at V and 8 bases at J, with 16 bases between. CDR3 loop: CASRPDIVEEKLFF. The CDR3 DNA sequence: TGTGCCAGCAGACCGGACATCGTCGAGGAAAAACTGTTTTTT.